Listed here are 14 T cell receptor beta chains from one sample, sequenced in a study of T cell changes during pregnancy in multiple sclerosis. Assay: immunoSEQ multiplex PCR; the TCRdb copy retains only in-frame clones and omits some. The top ten clones hold around 0.38% of a sample with fewer than 50,000 clones, 92% of them seen once. Sample: CD4+ T cells from peripheral blood mononuclear cells, taken in the second trimester of pregnancy. Every receptor here comes from a female donor in good health, enrolled as a control in a pregnancy study.

The V and J genes are TRBV29-1 and TRBJ2-3; the match to TRBD2 covers 10 bases. The trim removed 8 bases at V and 4 bases at J, leaving 6 bases unmatched. Germline CDR1 is SQVTM and CDR2 is ANQGSEA. The CDR3 consists of 13 residues. The CDR3 DNA sequence: TGCAGCTGGACCGGGACTAGCGCAGATACGCAGTATTTT. Its protein product is CSWTGTSADTQYF.

The chain couples TRBV7-2 to TRBJ2-1; 8 positions match TRBD1. Germline-derived CDR1 and CDR2 are SGHTA and FQGNSA. The CDR3 loop spans 13 amino acids. The V gene end was trimmed by 3 bases and the J gene end by 9 bases; junction bases not matched to a gene: 4. The DNA for the CDR3 is TGTGCCAGCAGCTTCCCAGGGGGCCTTGAGCAGTTCTTC. Amino acids: CASSFPGGLEQFF.

The CDR3 DNA sequence: TGTGCCAGCAGCCAAGATAGACTTAACTATGGCTACACCTTC. This sequence encodes CASSQDRLNYGYTF. The chain uses TRBV4-2 and TRBJ1-2; D is undetermined. Looked up from germline, CDR1 is LGHNA and CDR2 is YNFKEQ. The germline V and J ends were trimmed by 0 bases and 1 base, with 6 bases remaining between them. The CDR3 totals 14 residues.

The chain uses TRBV27 and TRBJ1-3, with 9 bases that match TRBD1. Germline V gene data show CDR1 as MNHEY and CDR2 as SMNVEV (reference sequence). The CDR3 spans 17 residues. V was clipped by 5 bases and J by 0 bases; unmatched bases: 8. In DNA, the CDR3 is TGTGCCAGCAGTCCTAGGCTGACAGGGGGCTCTGGAAACACCATATATTTT. Residues: CASSPRLTGGSGNTIYF.

This chain joins TRBV5-1 and TRBJ2-7; D perhaps matches TRBD1 (5 bases). This CDR3 spans 13 amino acids. Germline CDR1 reads SGHRS; CDR2 reads YFSETQ. V was shortened by 4 bases and J by 5 bases, with 13 bases between the two germline ends. CDR3 amino acids: CASSTQVTNEQYF. CDR3 nucleotides: TGCGCCAGCAGCACACAGGTGACCAACGAGCAGTACTTC.

The rearrangement uses TRBV2 and TRBJ2-3; tentative D call: TRBD1 (6 bases). Trimming left V 4 bases short and J 2 bases short, with 10 bases between. In germline, CDR1 is SNHLY, CDR2 FYNNEI. The CDR3 contains 14 residues. CDR3 residues: CASSVGTNTDTQYF. The CDR3 nucleotides read TGTGCCAGCAGTGTAGGGACAAACACAGATACGCAGTATTTT.

The J gene is TRBJ1-6, the V gene TRBV6-4; 7 bases agree with TRBD1. V lost 2 bases and J lost 5; bases outside the gene matches: 3. This CDR3 comprises 15 residues. Germline V gives CDR1 MRHNA, CDR2 SNTAGT. This CDR3 reads CASSDEGAHNSPLHF. The CDR3 DNA is TGTGCCAGCAGTGACGAGGGGGCTCATAATTCACCCCTCCACTTT.

The chain couples TRBV2 to TRBJ1-3; 7 bases are shared with TRBD1. With V trimmed by 7 bases and J by 0 bases, 6 bases remained unmatched. Germline V gene data show CDR1 as SNHLY and CDR2 as FYNNEI. The CDR3 consists of 15 residues. The CDR3 DNA reads as TGTGCCAGCATCCCGGACAGGTCCTCTGGAAACACCATATATTTT. Protein: CASIPDRSSGNTIYF. The full variable domain, in which reference TRBV2 and TRBJ1-3 provide the parts outside the CDR3, is EPEVTQTPSHQVTQMGQEVILRCVPISNHLYFYWYRQILGQKVEFLVSFYNNEISEKSEIFDDQFSVERPDGSNFTLKIRSTKLEDSAMYFCASIPDRSSGNTIYFGEGSWLTVV.

The rearrangement uses TRBV5-5 and TRBJ1-4, with D possibly TRBD1 on 5 matching bases. Between the trimmed V and J ends, which lost 6 bases and 5 bases, there was a span of 14 bases. The CDR3 has 14 residues. Per germline, CDR1 SGHKS and CDR2 YYEKEE (reference sequence). The CDR3 region is CASMRGEGNEKLFF. CDR3 sequence (DNA): TGTGCCAGCATGCGGGGGGAGGGGAATGAAAAACTGTTTTTT.

The CDR3 reads CASLARDRHTEAFF. CDR3 bases: TGTGCCAGCTTAGCAAGGGACAGGCACACTGAAGCTTTCTTT. The chain uses TRBV5-8 and TRBJ1-1; 8 nucleotides align to TRBD1. CDR1 SGHTS and CDR2 YDEGEE come from the germline V gene. The CDR3 loop spans 14 amino acids. Losses at the gene ends were 7 bases for V and 3 bases for J; bases not matched to a gene: 8.

The chain employs TRBV7-2 and TRBJ1-2; 7 bases align to TRBD1. Germline CDR1 SGHTA, CDR2 FQGNSA. V lost 3 bases and J lost 4; bases outside the gene matches: 5. CDR3 size: 14 residues. In nucleotides, the CDR3 is TGTGCCAGCAGCTTTGACAGGGAGTTCTATGGCTACACCTTC. Protein product: CASSFDREFYGYTF. The full variable domain, with the rest looked up from reference TRBV7-2 and TRBJ1-2, is GAGVSQSPSNKVTEKGKDVELRCDPISGHTALYWYRQSLGQGLEFLIYFQGNSAPDKSGLPSDRFSAERTGGSVSTLTIQRTQQEDSAVYLCASSFDREFYGYTFGSGTRLTVV.

The genes are TRBV5-4 and TRBJ1-2; 8 nucleotides agree with TRBD1. Unmatched junction bases numbered 9, after V lost 3 bases and J lost 8 bases. The CDR3 contains 14 residues. Looked up from germline, CDR1 is SGHNT and CDR2 is YYREEE (reference sequence). CDR3 residues: CASSSRQGTGGYTF. The CDR3 DNA is TGTGCCAGCAGCTCCCGACAGGGGACGGGCGGCTACACCTTC. Full variable domain (missing parts from reference TRBV5-4 and TRBJ1-2): ETGVTQSPTHLIKTRGQQVTLRCSSQSGHNTVSWYQQALGQGPQFIFQYYREEENGRGNFPPRFSGLQFPNYSSELNVNALELDDSALYLCASSSRQGTGGYTFGSGTRLTVV.

The chain recombines TRBV30 with TRBJ2-7; TRBD1 agrees at 9 bases. This CDR3 has 18 amino acids. CDR1 and CDR2 (germline): GTSNPN, SVGIG (reference sequence). V trimming: 5 bases; J trimming: 2 bases; junction bases outside the gene matches: 19. CDR3 in amino acids: CAWGGLAGGDRETYEQYF. The CDR3 bases are TGTGCCTGGGGGGGTCTGGCTGGAGGGGACAGGGAGACCTACGAGCAGTACTTC.

V and J are TRBV9 and TRBJ1-1; TRBD1 matches 9 bases. Germline loops: CDR1 SGDLS, CDR2 YYNGEE. The ends lost 4 bases at V and 5 bases at J; junction bases unmatched: 3. The CDR3 is made up of 13 amino acids. The CDR3: CASSLGQGTEAFF. As DNA, the CDR3 is TGTGCCAGCAGCCTCGGACAGGGGACTGAAGCTTTCTTT.